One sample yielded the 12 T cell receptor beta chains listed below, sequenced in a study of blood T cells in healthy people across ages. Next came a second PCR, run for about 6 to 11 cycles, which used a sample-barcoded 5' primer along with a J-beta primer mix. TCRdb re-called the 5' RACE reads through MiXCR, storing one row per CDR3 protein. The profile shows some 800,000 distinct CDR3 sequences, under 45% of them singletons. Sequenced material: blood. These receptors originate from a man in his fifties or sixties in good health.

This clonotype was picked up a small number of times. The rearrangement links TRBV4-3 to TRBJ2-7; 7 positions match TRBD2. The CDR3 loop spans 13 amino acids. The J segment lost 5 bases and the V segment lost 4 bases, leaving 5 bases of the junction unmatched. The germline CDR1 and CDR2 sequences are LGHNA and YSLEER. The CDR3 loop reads CASSRGGRDEQYF. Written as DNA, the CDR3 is TGCGCCAGCAGCCGCGGGGGAAGGGACGAGCAGTACTTC.

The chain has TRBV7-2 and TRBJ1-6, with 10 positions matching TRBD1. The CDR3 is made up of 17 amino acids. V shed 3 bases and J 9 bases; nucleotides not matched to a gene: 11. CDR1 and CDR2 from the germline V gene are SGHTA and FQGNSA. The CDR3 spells CASSLGTGALVGSPLHF. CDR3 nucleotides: TGTGCCAGCAGCTTGGGGACAGGGGCCCTTGTCGGTTCACCCCTCCACTTT.

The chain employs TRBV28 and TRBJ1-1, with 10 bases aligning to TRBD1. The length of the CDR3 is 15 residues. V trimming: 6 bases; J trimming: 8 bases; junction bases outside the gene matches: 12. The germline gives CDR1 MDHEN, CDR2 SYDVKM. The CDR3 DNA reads TGTGCCAGCAGACAACCCGGGACAGGGGAAAAGGAAGCTTTCTTT. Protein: CASRQPGTGEKEAFF.

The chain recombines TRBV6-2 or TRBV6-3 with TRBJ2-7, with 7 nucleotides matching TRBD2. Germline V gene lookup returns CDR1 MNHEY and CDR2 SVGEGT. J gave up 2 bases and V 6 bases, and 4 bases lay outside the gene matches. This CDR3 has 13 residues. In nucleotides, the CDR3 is TGTGCCAGCAGAGCGGGGAAAGCCTACGAGCAGTACTTC. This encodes CASRAGKAYEQYF.

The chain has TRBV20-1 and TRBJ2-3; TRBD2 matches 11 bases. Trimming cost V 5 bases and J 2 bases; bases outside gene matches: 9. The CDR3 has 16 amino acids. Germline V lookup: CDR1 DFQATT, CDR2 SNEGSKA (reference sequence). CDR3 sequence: CSADVAGGKSTDTQYF. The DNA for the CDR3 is TGCAGTGCTGACGTAGCGGGGGGGAAATCCACAGATACGCAGTATTTT.

This CDR3 is CASSPQGHQETQYF. The CDR3 DNA reads TGTGCCAGCAGCCCCCAGGGCCACCAAGAGACCCAGTACTTC. The chain has TRBV13 and TRBJ2-5; perhaps TRBD1 as D (5 bases). CDR1 is PRHDT, CDR2 FYEKMQ, per germline (reference sequence). The CDR3 loop spans 14 amino acids. V was pared by 5 bases and J by 0 bases, with 10 bases between.

Written as DNA, the CDR3 is TGTGCCACCAGTGATTTGCGCCCTAGCGGGGGGTCCTACAATGAGCAGTTCTTC. Translating gives CATSDLRPSGGSYNEQFF. This rearrangement joins TRBV24-1 to TRBJ2-1, with 11 bases fitting TRBD2. Trimming removed 0 bases from V and 1 base from J; junction bases left unmatched: 4. The CDR3 length is 18 residues. CDR1 is KGHDR and CDR2 is SFDVKD in the germline V gene.

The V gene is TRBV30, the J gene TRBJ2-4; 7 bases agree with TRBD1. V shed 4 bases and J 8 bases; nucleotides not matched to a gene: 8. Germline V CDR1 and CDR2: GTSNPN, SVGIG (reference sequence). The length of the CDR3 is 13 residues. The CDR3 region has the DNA TGTGCCTGGAAGGGGGCAGGGCGGGACATTCAGTACTTC. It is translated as CAWKGAGRDIQYF.

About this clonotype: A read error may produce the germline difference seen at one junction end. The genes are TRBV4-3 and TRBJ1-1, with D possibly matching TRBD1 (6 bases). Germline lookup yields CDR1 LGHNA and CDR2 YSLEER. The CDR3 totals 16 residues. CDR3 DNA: TGCGCCAGCAGCCAAGATGCGGGGGCGATGAACACTGGAGCTTTCTTT. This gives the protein CASSQDAGAMNTGAFF.

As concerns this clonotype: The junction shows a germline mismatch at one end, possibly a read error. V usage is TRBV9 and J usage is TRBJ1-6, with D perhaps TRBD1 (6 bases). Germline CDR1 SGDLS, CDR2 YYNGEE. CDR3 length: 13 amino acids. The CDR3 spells CASSRNRASPFHF. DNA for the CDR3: TGTGCCAGCAGCCGGAACAGGGCCTCACCCTTCCACTTT.

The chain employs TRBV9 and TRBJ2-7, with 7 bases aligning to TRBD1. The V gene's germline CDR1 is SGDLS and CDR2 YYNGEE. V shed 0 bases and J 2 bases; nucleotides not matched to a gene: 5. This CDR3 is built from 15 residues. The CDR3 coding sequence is TGTGCCAGCAGCGTAGGAGGACAGGATGCCTACGAGCAGTACTTC. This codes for CASSVGGQDAYEQYF.

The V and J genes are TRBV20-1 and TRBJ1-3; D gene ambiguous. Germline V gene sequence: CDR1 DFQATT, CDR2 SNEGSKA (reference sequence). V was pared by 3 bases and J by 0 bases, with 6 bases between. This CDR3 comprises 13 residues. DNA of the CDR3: TGCAGTGCTAGGGCGTCCTCTGGAAACACCATATATTTT. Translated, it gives CSARASSGNTIYF.